The entry below describes one T cell receptor beta chain. The CDR3 has 16 residues. J was trimmed by 7 bases and V by 0 bases; bases with no gene match: 5. CDR1 is MNHEY and CDR2 is SMNVEV in the germline V gene (reference sequence). Using immunoSEQ multiplex PCR, the repertoire was profiled, and TCRdb retains in-frame clones only, with some absent. The repertoire holds 120,000 or so clones, with roughly 90% as singletons. The data stem from a study of blood T cell repertoires in COVID-19. Source material: peripheral blood. The sequence was collected from a man aged 45-60 years with acute or convalescent COVID-19. This rearrangement joins TRBV27 to TRBJ2-1; 11 nucleotides line up with TRBD2. CDR3 region: CASSLSPSGRSNEQFF. The CDR3 DNA reads as TGTGCCAGCAGTTTATCGCCTAGCGGGAGGTCAAATGAGCAGTTCTTC.